This TCR beta chain was recorded in a study of shared clonotypes between healthy human individuals. General study results and limits: Sample collection involved blood only; tissue repertoires are likely different. Among donors, clonotype sharing was expected to be affected by sequencing depth.

There are 11 residues in the CDR3. Germline V CDR1 and CDR2: GTSNPN, SVGIG (reference sequence). With regard to this clone: No antigen is known for it. The junction shows a germline mismatch at one end, possibly a read error.

Deep was the level at which the assay was run. The genomic DNA of each subset was split evenly across several immunoSEQ plates. Clones were sequenced by immunoSEQ multiplex PCR, and TCRdb holds only the in-frame ones, with some missing. The table lists 470,000 or so clones, 81% of them singletons. This chain uses TRBV30 with TRBJ2-7; D is undetermined. Specimen: PBMCs. This clonotype was sampled from a woman aged 40 to 50 in good health. Some clones in this sample may be carry-over from other donors' samples. CDR3 protein: CVWSAEMEQYF. DNA for the CDR3: TGTGTCTGGAGTGCAGAGATGGAGCAGTACTTC.